Below, 7 T cell receptor beta chains from the same sample are listed, as sequenced in a study of T cell repertoires in cytomegalovirus infection. Via MiXCR, TCRdb re-called the reads, giving one row per CDR3 protein. The sample carries roughly 200,000 distinct CDR3 sequences, about 18% recorded once. The source material was CD8+ T cells from PBMCs. Receptors originate from a human donor in good health (CMV status not recorded). Some clones in this sample may be carry-over from other donors' samples.

This chain's CDR3 is CASSSAGDQETQYF. CDR3 in DNA: TGTGCCAGCAGCTCTGCGGGGGACCAAGAGACCCAGTACTTC. The chain recombines TRBV27 with TRBJ2-5, with 7 bases matching TRBD2. Germline lookup yields CDR1 MNHEY and CDR2 SMNVEV (reference sequence). J was trimmed by 0 bases and V by 6 bases; bases with no gene match: 4. The CDR3 is 14 residues long.

The genes are TRBV12-5 and TRBJ2-5; tentatively, D is TRBD1 (6 bases). Germline assignment: CDR1 LGHNT and CDR2 FRNRAP. V was pared by 6 bases and J by 1 base, with 18 bases between. This CDR3 is built from 16 residues. This CDR3 is CASGPGAQGPQETQYF. In nucleotides, the CDR3 is TGTGCTAGTGGCCCCGGGGCACAGGGTCCCCAAGAGACCCAGTACTTC.

At least ten counts were recorded for this clonotype. This sequence joins TRBV6-1 and TRBJ2-7, with 10 bases aligning to TRBD2. The V segment lost 2 bases and the J segment 0 bases; nucleotides outside the gene matches: 1. The germline V gene encodes CDR1 MNHNS and CDR2 SASEGT. CDR3 length: 15 amino acids. The CDR3: CASSELAGASYEQYF. The CDR3 DNA follows: TGTGCCAGCAGTGAACTAGCGGGGGCCTCCTACGAGCAGTACTTC.

The V call is TRBV20-1, the J call TRBJ1-1; D is undetermined. Between the trimmed V and J ends, which lost 3 bases and 6 bases, there was a span of 26 bases. There are 17 residues in the CDR3. CDR1 and CDR2 from the germline V gene are DFQATT and SNEGSKA (reference sequence). CDR3 amino acids: CSARGGGRPEPIAEAFF. The CDR3 bases are TGCAGTGCTAGGGGTGGCGGGAGACCCGAGCCCATCGCTGAAGCTTTCTTT.

The chain combines TRBV12-5 with TRBJ1-2, with D perhaps matching TRBD1 (5 bases). Germline-derived CDR1 and CDR2 are LGHNT and FRNRAP. With 5 bases removed from V and 3 bases from J, the gap between germline ends came to 10 bases. The CDR3 is made up of 13 amino acids. The CDR3 DNA reads TGTGCTAGTGGTCCCGGGACGGACTATGGCTACACCTTC. It yields the protein CASGPGTDYGYTF.

This clonotype turned up a few times. The rearrangement joins TRBV6-2 or TRBV6-3 to TRBJ2-5; D ambiguous. Trimming took off 6 bases at V and 3 bases at J, with 11 bases between the two ends. Germline V gene lookup returns CDR1 MNHEY and CDR2 SVGEGT. The CDR3 runs 13 residues. The CDR3: CASSPFPEETQYF. The DNA for the CDR3 is TGTGCCAGCAGCCCCTTCCCGGAAGAGACCCAGTACTTC.

This clonotype was observed a handful of times. The rearrangement links TRBV15 to TRBJ2-1; D not resolved. V was trimmed by 3 bases and J by 4 bases, leaving 16 bases between them. The V gene's germline CDR1 is LNHNV and CDR2 YYDKDF (reference sequence). This CDR3 is 16 amino acids long. The CDR3 nucleotides are TGTGCCACCAGCAGCCATCAACTGACCGTATACAATGAGCAGTTCTTC. Its translation: CATSSHQLTVYNEQFF.